A selection of T cell receptor beta chains follows, all from one sample in a study of response to subunit inactivated influenza vaccine. From the RT-PCR reads, TCRdb called clonotypes with MiXCR, one entry per CDR3 protein. The sample consists of around 570,000 distinct CDR3 sequences, roughly 10% of them appearing once. A further study also used this sample, focusing on T cells expressing NK-cell markers.

The sequencing used PBMCs from blood, collected on the day of vaccination. The receptor source for this set is a man aged 50-59 years who received an inactivated influenza vaccine. Both conserved end residues are trimmed from each CDR3.

j_call,v_call,cdr3_aa
TRBJ1-2,TRBV6-4,ASSATGRYGYT
TRBJ2-6,TRBV20-1,SARGAAGANVLT
TRBJ2-2,TRBV4-3,ASSQEWSDTGELF
TRBJ2-7,TRBV18,ASTDRAPITYEQY
TRBJ2-2,TRBV9,ASSVGGSLVTGELF
TRBJ2-7,TRBV4-3,ASSQDRSGLLVSYEQY
TRBJ1-2,TRBV7-9,ASSLSGARGYGYT
TRBJ1-2,TRBV7-2,ASSSEPGDYGYT
TRBJ1-1,TRBV18,ASSPPTGQGTEAF
TRBJ2-7,TRBV12-3/TRBV12-4,ASSLLLVRGARYEQY
TRBJ2-5,TRBV16,ASSQFVRGEETQY
TRBJ2-3,TRBV12-3/TRBV12-4,ASSLAAHNTQY
TRBJ1-1,TRBV7-2,ASSSRVNTEAF
TRBJ2-7,TRBV25-1,ASSGRTGGYEQY
TRBJ2-1,TRBV18,ASSPPGQGAYNEQF
TRBJ2-3,TRBV18,ASSPSPGLSSTDTQY
TRBJ2-2,TRBV28,ASSLDVPGELF
TRBJ2-3,TRBV7-2,ASRMTSTDTQY
TRBJ2-5,TRBV20-1,SASPGLAGDETQY
TRBJ1-5,TRBV25-1,ASSEVGGNQPQH
TRBJ2-7,TRBV4-3,ASSRTTSGSTYEQY
TRBJ2-5,TRBV5-1,ASSLSGTNQETQY
TRBJ2-3,TRBV20-1,SANRDRATDTQY
TRBJ1-6,TRBV14,ASSHRSTWGHSYNSPLH
TRBJ2-7,TRBV20-1,SARGPSGGKTYEQY
TRBJ2-5,TRBV28,ASSLRTGLVGGTQY
TRBJ2-5,TRBV5-1,ASSSTGQLQETQY
TRBJ2-7,TRBV20-1,SARHSTYEQY
TRBJ1-6,TRBV11-2,ASSQGQLNSPLH
TRBJ2-2,TRBV24-1,ATSDIRDGRNTGELF
TRBJ2-7,TRBV28,ASFPGTVRYEQY
TRBJ2-3,TRBV12-3/TRBV12-4,ASSSLGGDKRSTDTQY
TRBJ2-2,TRBV29-1,SVERAGESGELF
TRBJ2-4,TRBV3-1,ASSLVATGGSGNIQY
TRBJ2-5,TRBV11-3,ASSLRTSGFQETQY
TRBJ2-5,TRBV10-3,AISESASGRLGETQY
TRBJ2-3,TRBV5-1,ASRGSGGADTQY
TRBJ2-1,TRBV20-1,SARDGNSGSNEQF
TRBJ2-7,TRBV20-1,SARDRRTLY
TRBJ2-4,TRBV30,AWRTGFDKNIQY
TRBJ1-1,TRBV3-1,ASSQPTGNTEAF
TRBJ2-5,TRBV28,ASSNPRGGGENQY
TRBJ1-5,TRBV6-2/TRBV6-3,ASTYGILLGRDNQPQH
TRBJ1-1,TRBV15,ATSRGGQGGTEAF
TRBJ2-7,TRBV5-1,ASSISGTGRYEQY
TRBJ2-7,TRBV20-1,SASGDTYESFVEQY
TRBJ2-1,TRBV7-2,ASSPPVEDEQF
TRBJ1-1,TRBV20-1,SARDSAGGATEAF
TRBJ1-5,TRBV20-1,SAARGPSNQPQH
TRBJ2-2,TRBV3-1,ASSQGVRSGGITGELF
TRBJ1-2,TRBV12-3/TRBV12-4,ASHGTLNYGYT
TRBJ2-7,TRBV5-1,ASRYPGQGYEQY
TRBJ2-1,TRBV10-2,ASGGTGGAYNEQF
TRBJ2-5,TRBV29-1,SVSDYRLLY
TRBJ1-6,TRBV12-3/TRBV12-4,ASSLNYNSPLH
TRBJ1-2,TRBV4-1,ASSQVPGDYGYT